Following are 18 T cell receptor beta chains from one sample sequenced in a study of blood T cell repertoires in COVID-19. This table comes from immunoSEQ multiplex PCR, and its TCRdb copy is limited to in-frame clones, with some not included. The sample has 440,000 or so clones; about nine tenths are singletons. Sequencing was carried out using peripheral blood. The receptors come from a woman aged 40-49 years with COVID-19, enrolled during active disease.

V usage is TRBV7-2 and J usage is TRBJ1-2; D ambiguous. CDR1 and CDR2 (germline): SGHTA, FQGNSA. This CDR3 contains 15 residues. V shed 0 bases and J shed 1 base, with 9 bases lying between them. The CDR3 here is CASSLAPGNNYGYTF. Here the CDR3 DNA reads TGTGCCAGCAGCTTAGCGCCAGGCAATAACTATGGCTACACCTTC. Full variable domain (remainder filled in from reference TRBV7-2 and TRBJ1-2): GAGVSQSPSNKVTEKGKDVELRCDPISGHTALYWYRQSLGQGLEFLIYFQGNSAPDKSGLPSDRFSAERTGGSVSTLTIQRTQQEDSAVYLCASSLAPGNNYGYTFGSGTRLTVV.

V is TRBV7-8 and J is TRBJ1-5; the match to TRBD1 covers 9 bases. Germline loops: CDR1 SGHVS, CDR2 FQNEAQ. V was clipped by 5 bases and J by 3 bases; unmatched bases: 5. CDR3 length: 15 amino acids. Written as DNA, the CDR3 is TGTGCCAGCAGCCAAGGGGACAGGGACAATCAGCCCCAGCATTTT. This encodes CASSQGDRDNQPQHF.

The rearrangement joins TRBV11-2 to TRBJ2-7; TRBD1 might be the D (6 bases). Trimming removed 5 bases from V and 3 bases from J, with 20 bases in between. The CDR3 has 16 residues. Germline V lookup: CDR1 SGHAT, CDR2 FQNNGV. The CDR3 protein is CASSLQSGGPNYEQYF. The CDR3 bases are TGTGCCAGCAGCCTCCAGTCTGGGGGCCCTAACTACGAGCAGTACTTC.

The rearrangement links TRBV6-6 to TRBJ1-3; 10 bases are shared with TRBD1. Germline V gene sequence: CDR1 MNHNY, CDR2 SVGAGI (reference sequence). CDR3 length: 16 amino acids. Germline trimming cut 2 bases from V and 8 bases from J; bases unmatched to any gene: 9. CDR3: CASSYEGDRGRDTIYF. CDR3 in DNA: TGTGCCAGCAGTTACGAAGGGGACAGGGGTCGGGACACCATATATTTT.

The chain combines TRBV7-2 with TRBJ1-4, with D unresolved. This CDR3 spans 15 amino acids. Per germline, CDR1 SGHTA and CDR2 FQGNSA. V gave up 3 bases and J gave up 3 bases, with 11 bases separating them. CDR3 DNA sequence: TGTGCCAGCAGCTTGTACAAGGCGGCTAATGAAAAACTGTTTTTT. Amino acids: CASSLYKAANEKLFF.

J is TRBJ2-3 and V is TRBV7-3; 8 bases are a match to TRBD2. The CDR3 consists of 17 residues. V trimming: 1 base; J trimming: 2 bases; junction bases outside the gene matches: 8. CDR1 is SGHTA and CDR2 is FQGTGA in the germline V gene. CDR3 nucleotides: TGTGCCAGCAGCTTAATGGGAGCGGGGGCCCTCACAGATACGCAGTATTTT. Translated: CASSLMGAGALTDTQYF.

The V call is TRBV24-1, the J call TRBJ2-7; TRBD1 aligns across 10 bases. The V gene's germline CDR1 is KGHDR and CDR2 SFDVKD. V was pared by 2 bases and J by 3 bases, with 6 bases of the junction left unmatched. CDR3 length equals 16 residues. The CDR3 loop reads CATSDSGQGTFYEQYF. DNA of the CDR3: TGTGCCACCAGTGATTCGGGACAGGGGACCTTCTACGAGCAGTACTTC.

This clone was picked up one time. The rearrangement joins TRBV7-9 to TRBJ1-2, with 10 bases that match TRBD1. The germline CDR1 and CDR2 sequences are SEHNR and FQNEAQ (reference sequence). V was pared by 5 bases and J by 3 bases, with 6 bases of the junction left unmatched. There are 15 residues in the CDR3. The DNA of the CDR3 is TGTGCCAGCAGCCTGGGACAGGGGAGGCACTATGGCTACACCTTC. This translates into CASSLGQGRHYGYTF.

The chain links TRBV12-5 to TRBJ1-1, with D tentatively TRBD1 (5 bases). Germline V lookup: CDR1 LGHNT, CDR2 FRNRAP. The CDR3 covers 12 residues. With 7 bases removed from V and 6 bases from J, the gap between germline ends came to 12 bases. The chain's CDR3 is CASDNQGPEAFF. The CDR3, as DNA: TGTGCTAGTGACAACCAGGGCCCTGAAGCTTTCTTT.

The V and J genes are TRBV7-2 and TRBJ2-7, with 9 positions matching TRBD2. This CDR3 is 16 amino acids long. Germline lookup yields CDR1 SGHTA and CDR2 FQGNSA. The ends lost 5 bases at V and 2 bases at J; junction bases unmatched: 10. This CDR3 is CASSPSSGGLPYEQYF. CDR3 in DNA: TGTGCCAGCAGCCCTAGCAGCGGGGGGCTTCCCTACGAGCAGTACTTC.

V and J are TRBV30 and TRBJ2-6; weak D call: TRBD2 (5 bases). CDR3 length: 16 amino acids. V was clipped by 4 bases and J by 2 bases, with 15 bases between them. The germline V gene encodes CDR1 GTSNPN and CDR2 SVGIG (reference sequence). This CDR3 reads CAWTGYNSAGANVLTF. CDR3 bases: TGTGCCTGGACGGGGTATAACTCCGCTGGGGCCAACGTCCTGACTTTC.

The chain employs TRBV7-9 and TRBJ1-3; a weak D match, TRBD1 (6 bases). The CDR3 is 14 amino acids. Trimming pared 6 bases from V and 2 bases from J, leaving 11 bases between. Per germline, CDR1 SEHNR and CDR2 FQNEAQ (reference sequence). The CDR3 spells CASSGTPTGNTIYF. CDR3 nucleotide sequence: TGTGCCAGCAGTGGGACACCCACTGGAAACACCATATATTTT.

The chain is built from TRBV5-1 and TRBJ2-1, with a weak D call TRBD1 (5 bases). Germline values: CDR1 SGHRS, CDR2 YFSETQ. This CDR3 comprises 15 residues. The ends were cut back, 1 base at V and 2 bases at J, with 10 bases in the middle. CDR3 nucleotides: TGCGCCAGCAGCTTGCAGGGTGGGGCCTACAATGAGCAGTTCTTC. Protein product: CASSLQGGAYNEQFF.

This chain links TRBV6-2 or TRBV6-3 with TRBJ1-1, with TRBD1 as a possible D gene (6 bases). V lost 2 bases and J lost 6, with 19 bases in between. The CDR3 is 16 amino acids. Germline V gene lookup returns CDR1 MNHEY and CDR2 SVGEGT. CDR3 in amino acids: CASSYVQGGLMAEAFF. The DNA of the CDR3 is TGTGCCAGCAGTTACGTACAGGGCGGTCTTATGGCTGAAGCTTTCTTT.

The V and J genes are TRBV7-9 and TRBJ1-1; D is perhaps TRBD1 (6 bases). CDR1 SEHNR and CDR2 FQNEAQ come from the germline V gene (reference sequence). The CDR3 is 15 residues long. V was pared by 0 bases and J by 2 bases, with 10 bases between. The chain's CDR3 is CASSLAGQLNTEAFF. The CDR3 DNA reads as TGTGCCAGCAGCTTAGCCGGACAGCTTAACACTGAAGCTTTCTTT.

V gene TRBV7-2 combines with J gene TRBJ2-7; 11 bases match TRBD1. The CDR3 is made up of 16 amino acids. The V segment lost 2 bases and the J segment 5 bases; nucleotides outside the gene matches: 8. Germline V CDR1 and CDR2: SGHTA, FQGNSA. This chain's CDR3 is CASSLMGQGGVDEQYF. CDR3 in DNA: TGTGCCAGCAGCTTAATGGGACAGGGGGGTGTAGACGAGCAGTACTTC.

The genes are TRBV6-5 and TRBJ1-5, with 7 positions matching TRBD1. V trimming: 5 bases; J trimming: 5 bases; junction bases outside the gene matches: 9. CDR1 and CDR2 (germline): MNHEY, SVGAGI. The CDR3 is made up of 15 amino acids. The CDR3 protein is CASSHLGGADQPQHF. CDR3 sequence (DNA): TGTGCCAGCAGTCACCTAGGGGGCGCGGATCAGCCCCAGCATTTT.

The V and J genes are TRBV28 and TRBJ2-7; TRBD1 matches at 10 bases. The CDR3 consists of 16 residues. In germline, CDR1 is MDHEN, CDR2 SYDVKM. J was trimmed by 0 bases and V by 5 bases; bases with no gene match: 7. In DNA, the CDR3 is TGTGCCAGCAGTGAGGGACAGGGGCTTTACTCCTACGAGCAGTACTTC. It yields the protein CASSEGQGLYSYEQYF.